This T cell receptor (beta chain) was captured by sequencing in a study of T cell responses to AZD1222 COVID-19 vaccine. Broader study findings: Regions 160-218 and 743-854 dominated among vaccine-associated CD4 TCRs spanning spike. Most donors were white British and more were female, and clonal diversity was possibly underestimated. An increase in Spike-specific TCR breadth and depth was observed after two AZD1222 doses.

Here immunoSEQ multiplex PCR was the method, and the copy in TCRdb shows in-frame clones only, minus some. The repertoire includes about 35,000 clones, approximately 86% of them detected once, and approximately 6.5% sits in the top ten. V lost 4 bases and J lost 2; bases outside the gene matches: 13. This CDR3 region has 17 residues. Per germline, CDR1 MDHEN and CDR2 SYDVKM. The sample holds one count of this clone. What it binds is not known. This receptor was taken from an adult in good health. Sequences were derived from peripheral blood, sampled on day 0 of AZD1222 vaccination. The chain has TRBV28 and TRBJ2-7; 8 bases agree with TRBD1. The CDR3 protein is CASSSSPDRGRAYEQYF. CDR3 in DNA: TGTGCCAGCAGTTCCTCACCCGACAGGGGAAGGGCCTACGAGCAGTACTTC. The full variable domain, with the rest looked up from reference TRBV28 and TRBJ2-7, is DVKVTQSSRYLVKRTGEKVFLECVQDMDHENMFWYRQDPGLGLRLIYFSYDVKMKEKGDIPEGYSVSREKKERFSLILESASTNQTSMYLCASSSSPDRGRAYEQYFGPGTRLTVT.